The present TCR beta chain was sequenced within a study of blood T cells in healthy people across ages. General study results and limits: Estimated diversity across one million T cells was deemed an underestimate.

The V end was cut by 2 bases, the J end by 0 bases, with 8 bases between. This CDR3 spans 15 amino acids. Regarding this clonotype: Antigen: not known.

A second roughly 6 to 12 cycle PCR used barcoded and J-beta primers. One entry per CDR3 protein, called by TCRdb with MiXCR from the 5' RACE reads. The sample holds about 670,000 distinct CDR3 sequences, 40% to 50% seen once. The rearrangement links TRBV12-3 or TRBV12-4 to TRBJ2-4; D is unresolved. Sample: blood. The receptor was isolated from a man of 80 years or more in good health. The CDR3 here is CASSLYGLAKNIQYF. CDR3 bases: TGTGCCAGCAGTTTATACGGCCTAGCCAAAAACATTCAGTACTTC.